This passage covers 11 T cell receptor beta chains from one sample sequenced in a study of blood T cells in healthy people across ages. Through a sample-barcoded 5' primer and a J-beta primer mix, a second PCR was run for roughly 7 to 11 cycles. TCRdb ran MiXCR on the 5' RACE reads and lists one entry per CDR3 protein. The sample lists 1.2 million to 1.5 million distinct CDR3 sequences; approximately 59% were seen once. The sequenced sample was blood. The receptors derive from a man aged 18 to 29 in good health.

The count of this clonotype is one. V and J are TRBV21-1 and TRBJ1-1. TRBV21-1 constitutes a pseudogene. This CDR3 spans 13 amino acids. CDR3 DNA sequence: TGTGCCAGCAGCAAAAGAAGGAACACTGAAGCTTTCTTT. Its protein is CASSKRRNTEAFF.

This clonotype was counted only a few times. The V call is TRBV25-1, the J call TRBJ2-5; the D is unclear. This CDR3 spans 13 amino acids. CDR1 and CDR2 from the germline V gene are MGHDK and SYGVNS. Deletions cut 5 bases from V and 0 bases from J, with 7 bases between. The chain's CDR3 is CASSPRYQETQYF. The DNA of the CDR3 is TGTGCCAGCAGTCCACGGTACCAAGAGACCCAGTACTTC.

This rearrangement joins TRBV27 to TRBJ2-5, with 9 bases aligning to TRBD2. The J call may be faulty, since TRBJ2-7 better matches the DNA end. This CDR3 is 14 amino acids long. Germline-derived CDR1 and CDR2 are MNHEY and SMNVEV (reference sequence). For the CDR3, the DNA is TGTGCCAAAGGAATAGCGGGAGCGTTAGGCGAGCAGTACTTC. It codes for CAKGIAGALGEQYF.

The chain links TRBV20-1 to TRBJ2-3; the D gene could be TRBD1 or TRBD2 (5 bases each). This CDR3 is built from 17 residues. Trimming cost V 7 bases and J 5 bases, with 28 bases left between them. Germline V gene lookup returns CDR1 DFQATT and CDR2 SNEGSKA (reference sequence). The CDR3 DNA reads TGCAGTGTTCCCTCCGGGGCCCCAGTGGGGATAGTAGATACGCAGTATTTT. Protein sequence: CSVPSGAPVGIVDTQYF.

The chain combines TRBV29-1 with TRBJ2-1, with 10 bases lining up with TRBD2. V lost 3 bases, J lost 5 bases, and 16 bases stayed unmatched. Per the germline V gene, CDR1 is SQVTM and CDR2 is ANQGSEA. The CDR3 runs to 18 residues. The CDR3 region is CSVEGDPSGSIVHNEQFF. CDR3 DNA sequence: TGCAGCGTTGAGGGGGATCCTAGCGGGAGCATCGTCCACAATGAGCAGTTCTTC.

The genes are TRBV27 and TRBJ2-7, with 10 bases lining up with TRBD1. The better agreement between TRBJ2-5 and the DNA end casts doubt on the J call. Germline V lookup: CDR1 MNHEY, CDR2 SMNVEV (reference sequence). The CDR3 is 16 residues long. The CDR3 loop reads CASSLFQTGGVETQYF. The CDR3 DNA sequence: TGTGCCAGCAGTTTATTCCAGACAGGGGGCGTAGAGACCCAGTACTTC.

The chain employs TRBV5-1 and TRBJ1-2; a weak D match, TRBD1 (6 bases). The CDR3 consists of 16 residues. Germline V gene lookup returns CDR1 SGHRS and CDR2 YFSETQ. Trimming stripped 4 bases from V and 2 bases from J, with 18 bases between. CDR3 amino acids: CASSTDRTSTNYGYTF. CDR3 DNA: TGCGCCAGCAGCACAGACAGGACCTCGACAAACTATGGCTACACCTTC.

This chain uses TRBV6-5 with TRBJ2-2, with 10 nucleotides matching TRBD1. With V trimmed by 6 bases and J by 7 bases, 8 bases remained unmatched. The CDR3 spans 15 residues. Germline CDR1 MNHEY, CDR2 SVGAGI. The DNA of the CDR3 is TGTGCCAGCAGCCCTGACAGGGGGCGTCACGGGGAGCTGTTTTTT. It codes for CASSPDRGRHGELFF.

V gene TRBV5-1 combines with J gene TRBJ2-2; D not resolved. Germline loops: CDR1 SGHRS, CDR2 YFSETQ. V dropped 0 bases and J dropped 1 base, with 10 bases sitting between them. This CDR3 contains 16 residues. The CDR3 protein is CASSLETLLNTGELFF. The CDR3 nucleotides are TGCGCCAGCAGCTTGGAGACGTTACTGAACACCGGGGAGCTGTTTTTT.

This clonotype was observed a handful of times. V gene TRBV7-2 combines with J gene TRBJ2-3, with D maybe TRBD1 (5 bases). Germline V gene lookup returns CDR1 SGHTA and CDR2 FQGNSA. The CDR3 has 11 amino acids. Trimming removed 2 bases from V and 8 bases from J, with 5 bases in between. The CDR3 DNA follows: TGTGCCAGCAGCTTACAGGGTACGCAGTATTTT. It specifies CASSLQGTQYF.

Of note for this clonotype: The junction departs from the called germline gene at one end, perhaps through a read error. V usage is TRBV7-9 and J usage is TRBJ2-5; perhaps TRBD1 as D (5 bases). The DNA end favors TRBJ2-7, so the J call may be wrong. CDR3 length: 12 amino acids. Germline CDR1 is SEHNR and CDR2 is FQNEAQ (reference sequence). CDR3 loop: CSSSLYQGEQYF. The CDR3 DNA is TGTTCCAGCAGCTTGTATCAGGGCGAGCAGTACTTC.